This entry concerns a single TCR beta chain. Losses at the gene ends were 2 bases for V and 1 base for J; bases not matched to a gene: 3. Germline CDR1 is SGHRS and CDR2 is YFSETQ. The CDR3 is made up of 15 amino acids. The data were produced by immunoSEQ multiplex PCR, yet TCRdb's version contains in-frame clones alone and is incomplete. The sample has roughly 35,000 clones; nearly 95% are singletons. The data originate from a study of T cells in tuberculosis. The sequencing input was PBMCs. This sequence originates from a donor aged 10-29 years with latent tuberculosis or without tuberculosis infection. The genes are TRBV5-1 and TRBJ1-2; 9 bases agree with TRBD1. This CDR3 reads CASSLGTGSNYGYTF. CDR3 DNA: TGCGCCAGCAGCTTAGGGACAGGGAGTAACTATGGCTACACCTTC.